A selection of T cell receptor beta chains follows, all from one sample in a study of shared clonotypes between healthy human individuals. The data were produced by immunoSEQ multiplex PCR, yet TCRdb's version contains in-frame clones alone and is incomplete. This table holds under 2.5 million clones, around 92% found once. Material: naive CD4+ T cells from PBMCs. These receptors were taken from a man between 18 and 35 years old in good health. Some clones in this sample may be carry-over from other donors' samples. Both conserved end residues are part of each CDR3. The order of the fields is D gene, V gene, J gene, clone size, CDR3 protein, CDR3 DNA. D genes are given only for firm matches. Rows give clone size only sometimes, using once, few, many, or a class for an expanded clone.

NA	TRBV5-1	TRBJ2-2	NA	CASSETDSTLGAGELFF	TGCGCCAGCAGCGAAACCGACTCTACTTTAGGCGCCGGGGAGCTGTTTTTT
NA	TRBV10-1	TRBJ2-5	NA	CASSEGTRDQETQYF	TGCGCCAGCAGCGAGGGAACTAGGGACCAAGAGACCCAGTACTTC
NA	TRBV5-1	TRBJ2-3	NA	CASSLADPTDTQYF	TGCGCCAGCAGCTTGGCAGACCCCACAGATACGCAGTATTTT
TRBD1	TRBV5-1	TRBJ2-1	NA	CASSLGFGTGGRNEQFF	TGCGCCAGCAGCTTGGGGTTCGGGACAGGGGGCAGAAATGAGCAGTTCTTC
TRBD2	TRBV28	TRBJ2-5	NA	CASSLGLAGGGFETQYF	TGTGCCAGCAGTCTAGGGTTAGCGGGAGGTGGATTCGAGACCCAGTACTTC
TRBD2	TRBV7-3	TRBJ2-3	NA	CASSLASGSTDTQYF	TGTGCCAGCAGCTTGGCTAGCGGCAGCACAGATACGCAGTATTTT
NA	TRBV11-2	TRBJ2-5	once	CASSHRQGGETQYF	TGTGCCAGCAGCCACCGACAGGGAGGGGAGACCCAGTACTTC
NA	TRBV27	TRBJ2-3	NA	CASSSPGRESGTQYF	TGTGCCAGTTCCTCCCCTGGGCGGGAAAGTGGTACGCAGTATTTT
TRBD1	TRBV5-8	TRBJ2-1	NA	CASSPLPGQGSSYNEQFF	TGTGCCAGCAGCCCACTCCCGGGACAGGGGAGCTCCTACAATGAGCAGTTCTTC
TRBD2	TRBV6-5	TRBJ2-7	NA	CASGIGLAAYEQYF	TGTGCCAGCGGGATTGGACTAGCGGCATACGAGCAGTACTTC
NA	TRBV6-5	TRBJ1-1	few	CASSLREWTEAFF	TGTGCCAGCAGTCTCAGGGAGTGGACTGAAGCTTTCTTT
TRBD2	TRBV5-1	TRBJ2-1	once	CASSLGTSSVSEQFF	TGCGCCAGCAGCTTGGGGACTAGCTCGGTTAGTGAGCAGTTCTTC
NA	TRBV10-1	TRBJ1-4	NA	CASSPGPDEKLFF	TGCGCCAGCAGCCCGGGCCCGGACGAAAAACTGTTTTTT
TRBD2	TRBV19	TRBJ2-5	once	CASRAGGSGGTQYF	TGTGCCAGTAGGGCGGGAGGCTCGGGGGGGACCCAGTACTTC
NA	TRBV7-8	TRBJ1-4	NA	CASSLVGGGANEKLFF	TGTGCCAGCAGCTTAGTGGGGGGGGGAGCTAATGAAAAACTGTTTTTT
NA	TRBV9	TRBJ2-1	once	CASSVEFRYNEQFF	TGTGCCAGCAGCGTAGAATTCAGATACAATGAGCAGTTCTTC
TRBD2	TRBV6-1	TRBJ2-7	NA	CASTERGGYLNEQYF	TGTGCCAGCACCGAGCGGGGGGGTTATCTGAACGAGCAGTACTTC
NA	TRBV7-8	TRBJ2-5	NA	CASSLIRDVGQTQYF	TGTGCCAGCAGCTTAATCCGGGACGTCGGACAGACCCAGTACTTC
TRBD1	TRBV5-1	TRBJ1-6	NA	CASSPGQHNSPLHF	TGCGCCAGCAGCCCGGGACAGCATAATTCACCCCTCCACTTT
NA	TRBV27	TRBJ1-2	NA	CASSLSPGTAGYTF	TGTGCCAGCAGTTTATCACCAGGGACCGCTGGCTACACCTTC
NA	TRBV2	TRBJ1-2	NA	CAGEVEQGNGYTF	TGTGCCGGCGAAGTCGAGCAGGGAAACGGCTACACCTTC
TRBD1	TRBV28	TRBJ2-7	NA	CASSPGGVTYEQYF	TGTGCCAGCAGCCCAGGGGGCGTAACCTACGAGCAGTACTTC
TRBD2	TRBV27	TRBJ2-5	NA	CASSLGASGPQYF	TGTGCCAGCAGTTTAGGGGCTAGCGGTCCCCAGTACTTC
NA	TRBV7-9	TRBJ2-3	NA	CASSATIAVDTQYF	TGTGCCAGCAGCGCCACCATAGCGGTAGATACGCAGTATTTT
TRBD1	TRBV30	TRBJ2-3	NA	CAWSADRESTDTQYF	TGTGCCTGGAGTGCGGACAGGGAGAGCACAGATACGCAGTATTTT
NA	TRBV9	TRBJ2-7	NA	CASSVGVRSPGEQYF	TGTGCCAGCAGCGTAGGGGTCAGGAGCCCCGGCGAGCAGTACTTC